One and the same sample provided the 16 T cell receptor beta chains below, sequenced in a study of blood T cell repertoires in COVID-19. The assay was immunoSEQ multiplex PCR, and TCRdb's table has in-frame clones only and misses some. Seen here are about 250,000 clones, roughly 77% observed once, and the top ten hold around 3.4%. The sequenced sample was peripheral blood. The receptor set was obtained from a woman of 80 years or more with acute or convalescent COVID-19.

The chain combines TRBV7-9 with TRBJ2-1, with 7 bases that match TRBD1. The germline V gene has CDR1 SEHNR and CDR2 FQNEAQ (reference sequence). V lost 5 bases and J lost 5; bases outside the gene matches: 6. This CDR3 has 14 amino acids. CDR3 in DNA: TGTGCCAGCAGCACCTGGGGACAGCACAATGAGCAGTTCTTC. It yields the protein CASSTWGQHNEQFF.

Points on this clone: A read error may account for a junction end that differs from germline. V is TRBV27 and J is TRBJ1-2; unclear D gene. The CDR3 extends over 12 amino acids. Germline CDR1 and CDR2: MNHEY and SMNVEV (reference sequence). CDR3 residues: CASSYTGGLPAF. DNA for the CDR3: TGTGCCAGCAGCTACACTGGAGGTCTCCCGGCCTTC.

This rearrangement joins TRBV23-1 to TRBJ2-7; D perhaps matches TRBD2 (6 bases). TRBV23-1 is given ORF status, its function remaining uncertain. Between the trimmed V and J ends, which lost 6 bases and 2 bases, there was a span of 23 bases. The CDR3 has 17 residues. The CDR3 DNA follows: TGCGCCAGCAGCCAAAGGGGACTGGGGGGAAAAGCCTACGAGCAGTACTTC. Translation gives CASSQRGLGGKAYEQYF.

The gene calls are TRBV25-1 and TRBJ1-1, with D possibly TRBD1 on 6 matching bases. The germline V gene has CDR1 MGHDK and CDR2 SYGVNS. The length of the CDR3 is 16 residues. The germline V and J ends were trimmed by 2 bases and 1 base, with 14 bases remaining between them. This chain's CDR3 is CASSETQGKGNTEAFF. CDR3 in DNA: TGTGCCAGCAGTGAAACCCAGGGGAAGGGGAACACTGAAGCTTTCTTT.

The DNA of the CDR3 is TGTGCCAGCAGCCTCCTGGGGAGTGCCGGGGAGCTGTTTTTT. Translating it yields CASSLLGSAGELFF. The chain is built from TRBV7-9 and TRBJ2-2; possibly TRBD2 for D (5 bases). CDR3 length: 14 residues. V was shortened by 5 bases and J by 6 bases, with 13 bases between the two germline ends. CDR1 SEHNR and CDR2 FQNEAQ come from the germline V gene (reference sequence).

The rearrangement links TRBV27 to TRBJ1-1; D unresolved. Germline V lookup: CDR1 MNHEY, CDR2 SMNVEV (reference sequence). Trimming left V 8 bases short and J 4 bases short, with 20 bases between. The length of the CDR3 is 15 residues. Here the CDR3 reads CASAAIGFWLTEAFF. CDR3 nucleotide sequence: TGTGCCAGCGCAGCGATAGGTTTCTGGCTCACTGAAGCTTTCTTT.

This chain uses TRBV5-1 with TRBJ2-1; 11 nucleotides align to TRBD2. Trimming took 0 bases from V and 4 from J; bases not matched to a gene: 6. The CDR3 has 17 amino acids. Germline values: CDR1 SGHRS, CDR2 YFSETQ. CDR3 amino acids: CASSLVLRTSGYNEQFF. CDR3 DNA: TGCGCCAGCAGCTTGGTCCTCCGGACTAGCGGGTACAATGAGCAGTTCTTC.

The gene calls are TRBV2 and TRBJ2-2; D remains ambiguous. The germline CDR1 and CDR2 sequences are SNHLY and FYNNEI. V gave up 6 bases and J gave up 4 bases, with 9 bases separating them. The CDR3 totals 13 residues. In nucleotides, the CDR3 is TGTGCCAGCAGCGATTCGGGCACCGGGGAGCTGTTTTTT. Encoded protein: CASSDSGTGELFF.

The chain recombines TRBV5-1 with TRBJ1-1; D uncertain. The CDR3 covers 13 residues. Trimming removed 5 bases at V and 1 base at J, with 9 bases between. Germline CDR1 reads SGHRS; CDR2 reads YFSETQ. The CDR3 spells CASRENSNTEAFF. Written as DNA, the CDR3 is TGCGCCAGCAGAGAGAACTCGAACACTGAAGCTTTCTTT.

The chain is built from TRBV7-9 and TRBJ1-5, with unresolved D. There are 15 residues in the CDR3. V gave up 5 bases and J gave up 2 bases, with 13 bases separating them. Germline V gives CDR1 SEHNR, CDR2 FQNEAQ (reference sequence). Here the CDR3 reads CASSMTGNGNQPQHF. The CDR3 DNA sequence: TGTGCCAGCAGCATGACGGGTAATGGCAATCAGCCCCAGCATTTT.

The genes are TRBV10-3 and TRBJ2-5; TRBD2 agrees at 10 bases. With V trimmed by 6 bases and J by 4 bases, 8 bases remained unmatched. The CDR3 totals 15 residues. Germline lookup yields CDR1 ENHRY and CDR2 SYGVKD. This chain's CDR3 is CAISPASGGAETQYF. CDR3 nucleotide sequence: TGTGCCATCAGCCCGGCTAGCGGGGGTGCAGAGACCCAGTACTTC.

The DNA for the CDR3 is TGTGCCAGCAGCTTGGGCAGCTTCTATGGCTACACCTTC. It encodes CASSLGSFYGYTF. This chain connects TRBV7-9 to TRBJ1-2; no definite D call. The CDR3 runs to 13 residues. V lost 3 bases, J lost 4 bases, and 9 bases lay in between. The germline V gene has CDR1 SEHNR and CDR2 FQNEAQ (reference sequence). Full variable domain (missing parts from reference TRBV7-9 and TRBJ1-2): DTGVSQNPRHKITKRGQNVTFRCDPISEHNRLYWYRQTLGQGPEFLTYFQNEAQLEKSRLLSDRFSAERPKGSFSTLEIQRTEQGDSAMYLCASSLGSFYGYTFGSGTRLTVV.

The chain has TRBV25-1 and TRBJ1-1, with 9 bases that match TRBD1. From germline, CDR1 is MGHDK and CDR2 SYGVNS. V trimming: 8 bases; J trimming: 4 bases; junction bases outside the gene matches: 8. The CDR3 has 14 amino acids. CDR3 sequence: CASRPTGGSTEAFF. CDR3 DNA sequence: TGTGCCAGCCGCCCGACAGGGGGAAGCACTGAAGCTTTCTTT.

A note on this clone: At the DNA level, this CDR3 is encoded by other sequences in the same sample as well. The chain has TRBV5-1 and TRBJ1-4; the match to TRBD1 covers 10 bases. Losses at the gene ends were 2 bases for V and 7 bases for J; bases not matched to a gene: 2. Germline CDR1 is SGHRS and CDR2 is YFSETQ. This CDR3 is 14 amino acids long. DNA of the CDR3: TGCGCCAGCAGCTTTGGACAGGGGGGTGAAAAACTGTTTTTT. Protein sequence: CASSFGQGGEKLFF.

The chain recombines TRBV7-9 with TRBJ2-7; TRBD2 is a possible D gene (6 bases). Trimming removed 2 bases from V and 2 bases from J, with 19 bases in between. Germline CDR1 reads SEHNR; CDR2 reads FQNEAQ (reference sequence). The CDR3 has 17 residues. The CDR3 nucleotides read TGTGCCAGCAGCTTAAATGAGCGCGGGGCTTGGGCCTACGAGCAGTACTTC. Translation gives CASSLNERGAWAYEQYF.

The genes are TRBV21-1 and TRBJ2-1; TRBD2, the table's D call, lacks a check against the DNA. TRBV21-1 is assigned pseudogene status. The CDR3 has 18 amino acids. CDR3: CASSKATSLAGAYNEQFF. CDR3 DNA sequence: TGTGCCAGCAGCAAAGCAACCAGTCTAGCGGGGGCCTACAATGAGCAGTTCTTC.